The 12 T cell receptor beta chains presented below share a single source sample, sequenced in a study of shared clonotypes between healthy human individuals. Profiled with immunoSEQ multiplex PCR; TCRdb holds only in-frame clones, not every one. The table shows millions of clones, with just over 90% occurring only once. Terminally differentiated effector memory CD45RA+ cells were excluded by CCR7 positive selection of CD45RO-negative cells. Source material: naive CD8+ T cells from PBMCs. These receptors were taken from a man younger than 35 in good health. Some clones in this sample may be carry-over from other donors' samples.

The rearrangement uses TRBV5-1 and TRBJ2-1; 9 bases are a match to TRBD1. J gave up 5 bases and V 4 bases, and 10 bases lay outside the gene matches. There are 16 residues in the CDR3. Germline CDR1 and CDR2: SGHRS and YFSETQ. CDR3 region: CASSTTGTGLHNEQFF. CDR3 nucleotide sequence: TGCGCCAGCAGCACAACCGGGACAGGGTTGCACAATGAGCAGTTCTTC. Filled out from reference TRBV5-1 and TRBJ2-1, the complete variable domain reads KAGVTQTPRYLIKTRGQQVTLSCSPISGHRSVSWYQQTPGQGLQFLFEYFSETQRNKGNFPGRFSGRQFSNSRSEMNVSTLELGDSALYLCASSTTGTGLHNEQFFGPGTRLTVL.

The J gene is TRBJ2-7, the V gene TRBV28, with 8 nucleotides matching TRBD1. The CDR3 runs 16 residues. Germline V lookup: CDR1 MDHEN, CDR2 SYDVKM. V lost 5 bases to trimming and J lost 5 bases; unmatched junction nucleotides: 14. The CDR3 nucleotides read TGTGCCAGCAGTATCCAGGGGGCAAGGTATATCCACGAGCAGTACTTC. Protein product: CASSIQGARYIHEQYF.

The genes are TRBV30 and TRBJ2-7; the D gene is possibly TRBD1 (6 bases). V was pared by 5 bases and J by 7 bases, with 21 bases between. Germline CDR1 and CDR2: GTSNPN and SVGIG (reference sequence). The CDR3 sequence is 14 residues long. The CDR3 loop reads CAWDSLEGVGEQYF. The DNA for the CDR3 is TGTGCCTGGGATAGCCTTGAGGGGGTAGGAGAGCAGTACTTC.

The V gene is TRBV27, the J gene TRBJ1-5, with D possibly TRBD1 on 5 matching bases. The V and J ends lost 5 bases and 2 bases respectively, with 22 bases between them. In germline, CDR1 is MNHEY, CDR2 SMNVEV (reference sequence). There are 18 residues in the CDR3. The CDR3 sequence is CASSRVGVRGGGNQPQHF. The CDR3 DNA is TGTGCCAGCAGTAGGGTTGGGGTGAGGGGAGGCGGCAATCAGCCCCAGCATTTT.

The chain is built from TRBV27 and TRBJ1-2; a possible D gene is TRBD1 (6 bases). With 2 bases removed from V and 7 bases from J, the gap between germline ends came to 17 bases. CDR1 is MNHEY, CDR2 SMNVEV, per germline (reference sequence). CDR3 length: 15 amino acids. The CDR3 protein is CASSLQTGFLSGYTF. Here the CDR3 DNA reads TGTGCCAGCAGTTTACAAACAGGGTTTCTAAGTGGCTACACCTTC.

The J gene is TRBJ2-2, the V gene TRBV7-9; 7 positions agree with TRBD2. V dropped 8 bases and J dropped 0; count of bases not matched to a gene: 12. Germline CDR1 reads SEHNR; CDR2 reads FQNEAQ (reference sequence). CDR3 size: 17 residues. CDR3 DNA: TGTGCCAGCCCGCACCAGCAGCGGGGCGCGAACACCGGGGAGCTGTTTTTT. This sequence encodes CASPHQQRGANTGELFF.

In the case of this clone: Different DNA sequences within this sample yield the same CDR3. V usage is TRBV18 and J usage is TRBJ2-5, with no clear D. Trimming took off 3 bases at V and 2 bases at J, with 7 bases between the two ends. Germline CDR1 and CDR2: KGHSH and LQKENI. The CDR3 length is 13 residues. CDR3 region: CASSPPLQETQYF. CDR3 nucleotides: TGTGCCAGCTCACCTCCCCTACAAGAGACCCAGTACTTC.

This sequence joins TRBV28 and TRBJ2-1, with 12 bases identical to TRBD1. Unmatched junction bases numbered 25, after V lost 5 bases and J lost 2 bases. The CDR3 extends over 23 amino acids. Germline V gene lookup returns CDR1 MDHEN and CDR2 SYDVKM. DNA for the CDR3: TGTGCCAGCAGTACTCACCGGGACAGGGGGCGAAAAAGCGAAATTTGGCCCTACAATGAGCAGTTCTTC. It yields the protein CASSTHRDRGRKSEIWPYNEQFF. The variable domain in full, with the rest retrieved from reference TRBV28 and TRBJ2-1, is DVKVTQSSRYLVKRTGEKVFLECVQDMDHENMFWYRQDPGLGLRLIYFSYDVKMKEKGDIPEGYSVSREKKERFSLILESASTNQTSMYLCASSTHRDRGRKSEIWPYNEQFFGPGTRLTVL.

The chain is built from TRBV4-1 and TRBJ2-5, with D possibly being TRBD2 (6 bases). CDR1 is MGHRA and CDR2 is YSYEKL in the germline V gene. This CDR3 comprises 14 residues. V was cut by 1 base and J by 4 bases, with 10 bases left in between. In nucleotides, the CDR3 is TGCGCCAGCAGCCAAGGGAGGGATCTAGAGACCCAGTACTTC. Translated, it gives CASSQGRDLETQYF.

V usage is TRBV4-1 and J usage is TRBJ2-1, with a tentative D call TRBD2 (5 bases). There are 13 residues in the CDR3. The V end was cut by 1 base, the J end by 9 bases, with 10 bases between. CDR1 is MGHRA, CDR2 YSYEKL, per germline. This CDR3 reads CASSQASGSEQFF. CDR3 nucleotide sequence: TGCGCCAGCAGCCAAGCGAGCGGCAGTGAGCAGTTCTTC.

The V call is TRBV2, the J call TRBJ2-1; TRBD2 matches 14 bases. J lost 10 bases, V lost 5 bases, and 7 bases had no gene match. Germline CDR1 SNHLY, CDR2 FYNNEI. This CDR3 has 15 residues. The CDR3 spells CASSRLAGGGWEQFF. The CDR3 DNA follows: TGTGCCAGCAGTCGACTAGCGGGAGGGGGATGGGAGCAGTTCTTC. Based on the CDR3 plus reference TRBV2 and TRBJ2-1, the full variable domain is EPEVTQTPSHQVTQMGQEVILRCVPISNHLYFYWYRQILGQKVEFLVSFYNNEISEKSEIFDDQFSVERPDGSNFTLKIRSTKLEDSAMYFCASSRLAGGGWEQFFGPGTRLTVL.

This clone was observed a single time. The CDR3 is CASSLALQSETQYF. The CDR3 coding sequence is TGTGCCAGCAGCTTAGCCTTGCAGAGTGAGACCCAGTACTTC. The rearrangement joins TRBV7-7 to TRBJ2-5; D not certain. Germline-derived CDR1 and CDR2 are SSHAT and FNYEAQ (reference sequence). This CDR3 has 14 amino acids. V was pared by 0 bases and J by 5 bases, with 10 bases between.